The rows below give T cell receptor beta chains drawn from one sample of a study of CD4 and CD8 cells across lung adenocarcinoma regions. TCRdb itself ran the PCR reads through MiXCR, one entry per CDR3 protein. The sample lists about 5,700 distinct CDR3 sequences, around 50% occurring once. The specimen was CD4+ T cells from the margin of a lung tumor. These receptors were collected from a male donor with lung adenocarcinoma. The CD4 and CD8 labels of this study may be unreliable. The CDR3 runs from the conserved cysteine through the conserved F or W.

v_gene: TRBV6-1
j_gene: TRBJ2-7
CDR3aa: CASTGTGREQYF

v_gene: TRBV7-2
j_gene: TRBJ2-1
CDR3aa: CASSGGQSSYNEQFF

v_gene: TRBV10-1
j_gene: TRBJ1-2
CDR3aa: CAIPGQVCYTF

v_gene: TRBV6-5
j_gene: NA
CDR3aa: CASSYSLGDSSYEQYF

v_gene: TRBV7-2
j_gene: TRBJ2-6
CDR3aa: CANPSASGANVLTF

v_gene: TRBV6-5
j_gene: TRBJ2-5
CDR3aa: CASSLTSGTGGIKTQYF

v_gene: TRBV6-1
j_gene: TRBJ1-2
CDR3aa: CASRRKVGYGSYTF

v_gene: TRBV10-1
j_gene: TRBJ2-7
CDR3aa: CASSDRTGAYEQYF

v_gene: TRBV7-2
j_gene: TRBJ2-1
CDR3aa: CASSLGSGRAYNEQFF

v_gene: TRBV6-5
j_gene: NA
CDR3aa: CASSYVGSNEYEQYF

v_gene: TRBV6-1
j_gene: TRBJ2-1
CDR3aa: CASSATGTGLFREQFF

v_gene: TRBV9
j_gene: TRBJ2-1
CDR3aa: CASSSEPVTAERYNEQFF

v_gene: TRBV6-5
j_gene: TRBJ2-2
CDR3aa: CASSYGLVAGELFF

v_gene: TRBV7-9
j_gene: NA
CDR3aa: CASSLRGISYEQYF

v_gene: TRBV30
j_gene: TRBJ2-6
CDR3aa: CAWSAGDGANVLTF

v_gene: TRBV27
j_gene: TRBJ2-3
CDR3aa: CASSLGTSGSADTQYF

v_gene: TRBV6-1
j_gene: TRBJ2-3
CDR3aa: CASSDTSGADTQYF

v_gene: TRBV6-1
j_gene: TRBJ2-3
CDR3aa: CASRGLAKAADTQYF

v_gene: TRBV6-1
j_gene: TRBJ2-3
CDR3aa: CASNPYWETQYF

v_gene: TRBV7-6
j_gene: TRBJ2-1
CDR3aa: CASSSGQGALQFF

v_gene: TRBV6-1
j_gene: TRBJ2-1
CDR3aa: CASEGLAGWSSYNEQFF

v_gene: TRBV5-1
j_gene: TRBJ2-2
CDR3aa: CASSGLAGGTNTGELFF

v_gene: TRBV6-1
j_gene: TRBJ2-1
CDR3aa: CASSATSGNYGEQFF

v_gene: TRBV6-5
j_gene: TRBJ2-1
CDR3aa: CASSHPGTSGTSYNEQFF

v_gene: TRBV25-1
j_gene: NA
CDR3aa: CASRTAGGGGETQYF

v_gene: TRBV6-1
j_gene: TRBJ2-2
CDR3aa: CASKDVNTEKQFF

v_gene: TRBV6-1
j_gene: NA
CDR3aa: CASGLQAGIPGAQYF

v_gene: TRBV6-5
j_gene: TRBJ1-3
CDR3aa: CASSYSGPGADGNTIYF

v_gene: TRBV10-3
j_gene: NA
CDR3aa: CARGLQAVIPGEQYF

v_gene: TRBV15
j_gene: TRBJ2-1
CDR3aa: CATSRDSGLAGTNEQFF

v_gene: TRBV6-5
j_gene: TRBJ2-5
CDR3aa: CASSYSGSSGEETQYF

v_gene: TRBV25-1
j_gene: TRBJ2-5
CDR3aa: CAAGLGGRDQETQYF

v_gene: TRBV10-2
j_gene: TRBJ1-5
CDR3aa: CASRDRSNQPQHF

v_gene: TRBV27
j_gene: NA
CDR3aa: CASRPLAVSYNEQYF

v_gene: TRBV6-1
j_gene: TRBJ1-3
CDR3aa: CASSDRGDSGNTIYF

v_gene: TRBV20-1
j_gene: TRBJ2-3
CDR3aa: CSGLSEAGDTQYF

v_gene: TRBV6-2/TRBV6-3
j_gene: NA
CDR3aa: CASSYSHYEQYF

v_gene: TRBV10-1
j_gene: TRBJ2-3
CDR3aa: CASSDDEGEGGRDPDTQYF

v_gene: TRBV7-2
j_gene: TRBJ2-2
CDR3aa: CASSHPRDIANTGELFF

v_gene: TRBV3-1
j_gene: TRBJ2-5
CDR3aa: CASSQGLSGQETQYF

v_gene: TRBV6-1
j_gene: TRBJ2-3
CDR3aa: CASRARDRQNTDTQYF

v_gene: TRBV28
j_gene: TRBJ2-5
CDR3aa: CASSLLPGRGIQETQYF